One sample yielded the 4 T cell receptor beta chains listed below, sequenced in a study of shared clonotypes between healthy human individuals. Clones were read by immunoSEQ multiplex PCR, and TCRdb kept only the in-frame ones, dropping some. This sample carries roughly 2,300,000 clones, around 90% of them seen once, and the ten largest clones take 0.37%. The sequencing input was naive CD4+ T cells from PBMCs. Regarding subset: CD45RA+ positively selected. The receptors were sampled from a man aged 18 to 29 in good health. Some clones in this sample may be carry-over from other donors' samples.

The V call is TRBV7-9, the J call TRBJ1-1; D remains unclear. In germline, CDR1 is SEHNR, CDR2 FQNEAQ (reference sequence). The CDR3 sequence is 14 residues long. Between the trimmed V and J ends, which lost 5 bases and 0 bases, there was a span of 10 bases. The CDR3 sequence is CASSPGRLNTEAFF. CDR3 in DNA: TGTGCCAGCAGCCCAGGACGGTTGAACACTGAAGCTTTCTTT.

Turning to this clone: The junction departs from the called germline gene at one end, perhaps through a read error. The rearrangement joins TRBV4-2 to TRBJ2-2; D is perhaps TRBD2 (5 bases). Germline-derived CDR1 and CDR2 are LGHNA and YNFKEQ. This CDR3 has 17 amino acids. The CDR3 protein is CASSQVQTRENAGELFF. For the CDR3, the DNA is TGTGCCAGCAGCCAAGTACAGACAAGGGAGAACGCCGGGGAGCTGTTTTTT.

The chain employs TRBV9 and TRBJ2-3; weak D call: TRBD1 (6 bases). In germline, CDR1 is SGDLS, CDR2 YYNGEE. Trimming removed 1 base from V and 3 bases from J, with 12 bases in between. This CDR3 has 15 residues. The DNA of the CDR3 is TGTGCCAGCAGCGTAAGGGGGTTCAGTACAGATACGCAGTATTTT. Its protein product is CASSVRGFSTDTQYF.

This chain uses TRBV11-3 with TRBJ2-3, with D perhaps TRBD1 (5 bases). Germline CDR1 SGHNT, CDR2 YENEEA. The CDR3 spans 14 residues. Trimming pared 5 bases from V and 5 bases from J, leaving 14 bases between. The chain's CDR3 is CASSARRQGDTQYF. CDR3 in DNA: TGTGCCAGCAGCGCGCGGCGGCAGGGAGATACGCAGTATTTT.